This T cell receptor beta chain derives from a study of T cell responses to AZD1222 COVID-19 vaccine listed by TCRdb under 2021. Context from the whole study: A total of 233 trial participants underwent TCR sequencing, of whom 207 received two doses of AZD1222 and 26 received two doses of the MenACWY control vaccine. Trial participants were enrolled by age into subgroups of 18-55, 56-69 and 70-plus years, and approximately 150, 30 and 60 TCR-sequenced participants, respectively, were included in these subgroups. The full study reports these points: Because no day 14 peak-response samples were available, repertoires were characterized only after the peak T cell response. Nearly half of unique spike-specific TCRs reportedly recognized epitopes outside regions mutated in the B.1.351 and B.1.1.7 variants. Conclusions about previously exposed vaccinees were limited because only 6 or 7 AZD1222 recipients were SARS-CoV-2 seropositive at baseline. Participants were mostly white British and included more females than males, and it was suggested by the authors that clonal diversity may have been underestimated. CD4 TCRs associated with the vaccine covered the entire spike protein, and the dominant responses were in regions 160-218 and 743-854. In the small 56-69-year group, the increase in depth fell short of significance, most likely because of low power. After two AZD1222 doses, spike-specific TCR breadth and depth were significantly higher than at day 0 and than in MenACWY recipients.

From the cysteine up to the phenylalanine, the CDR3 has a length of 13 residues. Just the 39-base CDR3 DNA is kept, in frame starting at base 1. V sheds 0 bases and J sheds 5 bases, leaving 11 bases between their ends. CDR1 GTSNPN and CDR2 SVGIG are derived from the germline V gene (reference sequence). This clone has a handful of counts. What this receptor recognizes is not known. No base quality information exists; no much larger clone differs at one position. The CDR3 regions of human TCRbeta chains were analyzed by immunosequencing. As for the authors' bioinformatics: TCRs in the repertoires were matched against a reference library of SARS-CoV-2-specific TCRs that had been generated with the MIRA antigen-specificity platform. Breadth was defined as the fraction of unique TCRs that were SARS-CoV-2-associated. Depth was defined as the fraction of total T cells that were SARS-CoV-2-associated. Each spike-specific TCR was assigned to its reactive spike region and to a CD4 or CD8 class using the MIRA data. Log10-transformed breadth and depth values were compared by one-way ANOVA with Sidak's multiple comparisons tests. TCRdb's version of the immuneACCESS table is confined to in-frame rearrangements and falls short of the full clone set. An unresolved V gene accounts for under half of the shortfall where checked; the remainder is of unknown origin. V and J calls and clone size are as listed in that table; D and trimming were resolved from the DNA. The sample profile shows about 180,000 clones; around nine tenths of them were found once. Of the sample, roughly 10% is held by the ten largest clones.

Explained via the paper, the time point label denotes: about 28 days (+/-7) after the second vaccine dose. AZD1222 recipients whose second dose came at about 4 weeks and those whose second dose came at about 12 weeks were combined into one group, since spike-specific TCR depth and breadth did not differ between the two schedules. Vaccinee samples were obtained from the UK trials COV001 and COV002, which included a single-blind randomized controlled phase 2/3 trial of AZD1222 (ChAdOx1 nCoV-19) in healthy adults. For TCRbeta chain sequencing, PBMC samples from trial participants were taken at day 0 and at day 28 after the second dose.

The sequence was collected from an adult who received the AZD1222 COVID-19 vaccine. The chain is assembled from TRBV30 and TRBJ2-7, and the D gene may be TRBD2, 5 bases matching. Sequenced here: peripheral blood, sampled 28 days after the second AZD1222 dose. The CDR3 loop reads CAWSVGLSHEQYF. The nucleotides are TGTGCCTGGAGTGTAGGACTGAGCCACGAGCAGTACTTC.